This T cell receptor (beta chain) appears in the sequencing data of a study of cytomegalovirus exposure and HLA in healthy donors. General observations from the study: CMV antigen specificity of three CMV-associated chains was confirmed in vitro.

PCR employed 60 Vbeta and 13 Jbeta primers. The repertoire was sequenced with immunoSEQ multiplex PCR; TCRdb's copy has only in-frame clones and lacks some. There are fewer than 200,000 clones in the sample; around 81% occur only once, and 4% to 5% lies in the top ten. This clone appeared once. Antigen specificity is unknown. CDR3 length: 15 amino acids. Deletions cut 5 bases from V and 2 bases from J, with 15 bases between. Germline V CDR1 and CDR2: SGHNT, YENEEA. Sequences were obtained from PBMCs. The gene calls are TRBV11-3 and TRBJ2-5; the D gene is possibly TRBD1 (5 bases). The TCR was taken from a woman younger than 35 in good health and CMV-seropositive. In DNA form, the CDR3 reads TGTGCCAGCAGCAGGGGAAGGCTGCCTCAAGAGACCCAGTACTTC. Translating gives CASSRGRLPQETQYF.